One and the same sample provided the 17 T cell receptor beta chains below, sequenced in a study of identical twins. In TCRdb, the 5' RACE reads were re-called with MiXCR into one record per CDR3 protein. This repertoire shows roughly 150,000 distinct CDR3 sequences, under 4.5% found once; its top ten account for around 8%. Sequencing input: memory T cells sorted from blood. These receptors were obtained from a young man in good health.

The table lists this clonotype with a few counts. This chain connects TRBV18 to TRBJ2-2; D possibly corresponds to TRBD2 (5 bases). Germline values: CDR1 KGHSH, CDR2 LQKENI. The V and J ends lost 4 bases and 7 bases respectively, with 16 bases between them. CDR3 length: 15 residues. The CDR3 coding sequence is TGTGCCAGCTCACAACGGAACGGGGATATCGGGGAGCTGTTTTTT. It specifies CASSQRNGDIGELFF.

This clonotype was detected many times. The V call is TRBV5-1, the J call TRBJ2-5; 10 bases are a match to TRBD2. The CDR3 length is 14 residues. V gave up 4 bases and J gave up 5 bases; unmatched junction bases: 5. The V gene's germline CDR1 is SGHRS and CDR2 YFSETQ. The CDR3: CASSAGTSVETQYF. CDR3 DNA: TGCGCCAGCAGCGCCGGGACTAGCGTGGAGACCCAGTACTTC. Based on the CDR3 plus reference TRBV5-1 and TRBJ2-5, the full variable domain is KAGVTQTPRYLIKTRGQQVTLSCSPISGHRSVSWYQQTPGQGLQFLFEYFSETQRNKGNFPGRFSGRQFSNSRSEMNVSTLELGDSALYLCASSAGTSVETQYFGPGTRLLVL.

This clonotype was observed at least ten times. J is TRBJ2-3 and V is TRBV28; 10 bases map to TRBD1. Germline V gene lookup returns CDR1 MDHEN and CDR2 SYDVKM. The CDR3 runs 15 residues. The V gene end was trimmed by 8 bases and the J gene end by 0 bases; junction bases not matched to a gene: 5. The CDR3 sequence is CASGSGQGSTDTQYF. The CDR3 bases are TGTGCCAGCGGGTCGGGACAGGGGAGCACAGATACGCAGTATTTT.

This clonotype was counted many times. The chain has TRBV29-1 and TRBJ2-3; no reliable D call. V was trimmed by 3 bases and J by 0 bases, leaving 7 bases between them. This CDR3 has 13 amino acids. The germline V gene has CDR1 SQVTM and CDR2 ANQGSEA. This CDR3 reads CSVDRASTDTQYF. The CDR3 coding sequence is TGCAGCGTTGACAGAGCTAGCACAGATACGCAGTATTTT.

This clonotype was picked up many times. The chain is built from TRBV5-1 and TRBJ2-3; the D gene is possibly TRBD1 (5 bases). Per germline, CDR1 SGHRS and CDR2 YFSETQ. The CDR3 is 13 residues long. Trimming cost V 2 bases and J 3 bases, with 7 bases left between them. CDR3 in amino acids: CASSFPGTDTQYF. The CDR3 DNA is TGCGCCAGCAGCTTCCCAGGGACAGATACGCAGTATTTT.

This chain connects TRBV7-9 to TRBJ1-1; a possible D gene is TRBD1 (5 bases). Germline V gene sequence: CDR1 SEHNR, CDR2 FQNEAQ (reference sequence). The CDR3 is 14 residues long. The ends were cut back, 3 bases at V and 3 bases at J, with 11 bases in the middle. CDR3 region: CASSFLDSDTEAFF. DNA for the CDR3: TGTGCCAGCAGCTTTCTCGACAGCGACACTGAAGCTTTCTTT.

This clonotype appeared many times. The chain links TRBV25-1 to TRBJ2-7, with D perhaps being TRBD1 or TRBD2 (5 bases each). Germline V gene data show CDR1 as MGHDK and CDR2 as SYGVNS. This CDR3 is built from 12 residues. Trimming removed 9 bases at V and 0 bases at J, with 9 bases between. CDR3: CARRGPSYEQYV. The CDR3 bases are TGTGCCAGAAGGGGACCCTCCTACGAGCAGTACGTC.

This clonotype occurred many times. The J gene is TRBJ2-1, the V gene TRBV9; TRBD2 matches 11 bases. J gave up 6 bases and V 4 bases, and 6 bases lay outside the gene matches. Looked up from germline, CDR1 is SGDLS and CDR2 is YYNGEE. The CDR3 covers 15 residues. CDR3 region: CASSNSGRASNEQFF. The DNA for the CDR3 is TGTGCCAGCAGCAATAGCGGGAGGGCGTCCAATGAGCAGTTCTTC.

This clonotype was observed at least ten times. The chain recombines TRBV2 with TRBJ2-5, with a possible D match to TRBD1 (7 bases). The germline V gene encodes CDR1 SNHLY and CDR2 FYNNEI. V was shortened by 3 bases and J by 3 bases, with 14 bases between the two germline ends. The CDR3 contains 15 residues. The CDR3 DNA reads TGTGCCAGCAGTGAGGCCAGGGGGGAAAAAGAGACCCAGTACTTC. Its protein product is CASSEARGEKETQYF.

This clonotype was observed at least ten times. The chain carries TRBV7-9 and TRBJ1-4; D might be TRBD1 (6 bases). V lost 4 bases and J lost 3, with 12 bases in between. The germline CDR1 and CDR2 sequences are SEHNR and FQNEAQ (reference sequence). This CDR3 region has 15 residues. This CDR3 reads CASSYNRVPNEKLFF. For the CDR3, the DNA is TGTGCCAGCAGCTACAACAGGGTGCCTAATGAAAAACTGTTTTTT.

This clonotype was picked up many times. The chain recombines TRBV7-9 with TRBJ2-3; 11 bases map to TRBD2. The CDR3 contains 16 residues. The V and J ends lost 1 base and 6 bases, in that order; junction bases with no gene match: 6. CDR1 SEHNR and CDR2 FQNEAQ come from the germline V gene (reference sequence). The CDR3 DNA sequence: TGTGCCAGCAGCTTAGGGACTAGCGGGTCTGTCGATACGCAGTATTTT. Amino acid sequence: CASSLGTSGSVDTQYF.

This clonotype was observed many times. This sequence joins TRBV20-1 and TRBJ1-1; the D gene is possibly TRBD1 (6 bases). The germline gives CDR1 DFQATT, CDR2 SNEGSKA (reference sequence). The CDR3 has 12 amino acids. CDR3 in amino acids: CRGARGETEAFF. CDR3 DNA sequence: TGCAGGGGGGCCAGGGGAGAGACTGAAGCTTTCTTT.

This clonotype was recorded at least ten times. J is TRBJ1-2 and V is TRBV7-2, with TRBD1 matching 12 bases. Germline values: CDR1 SGHTA, CDR2 FQGNSA. V was clipped by 5 bases and J by 6 bases; unmatched bases: 7. The CDR3 contains 15 residues. The CDR3 spells CASSTPGQGADGYTF. The CDR3 coding sequence is TGTGCCAGCAGCACACCGGGACAGGGGGCGGATGGCTACACCTTC.

This clonotype was counted ten times or more. The V gene is TRBV3-1, the J gene TRBJ1-3; D is unresolved. This CDR3 is 15 amino acids long. V was cut by 1 base and J by 0 bases, with 7 bases left in between. From germline, CDR1 is LGHDT and CDR2 YNNKEL (reference sequence). Here the CDR3 reads CASSQGGSSGNTIYF. DNA for the CDR3: TGTGCCAGCAGCCAAGGGGGTAGCTCTGGAAACACCATATATTTT.

This clonotype was observed at least ten times. The genes are TRBV19 and TRBJ2-1; D gene unclear. V was cut by 3 bases and J by 8 bases, with 8 bases left in between. This CDR3 comprises 12 residues. CDR1 and CDR2 from the germline V gene are LNHDA and SQIVND (reference sequence). The CDR3 sequence is CASSIGDDEQFF. CDR3 in DNA: TGTGCCAGTAGTATTGGAGATGATGAGCAGTTCTTC.

This clonotype was seen at least ten times. The chain recombines TRBV18 with TRBJ1-1; a possible D gene is TRBD1 (5 bases). The CDR3 length is 15 residues. The V end was cut by 4 bases, the J end by 3 bases, with 15 bases between. Germline CDR1 reads KGHSH; CDR2 reads LQKENI. CDR3 DNA: TGTGCCAGCTCACGCGACAGAATCCCCGACACTGAAGCTTTCTTT. The encoded protein is CASSRDRIPDTEAFF.

This clonotype has ten or more counts. This chain joins TRBV29-1 and TRBJ2-2; D is possibly TRBD1 (5 bases). CDR3 length: 13 amino acids. CDR1 is SQVTM, CDR2 ANQGSEA, per germline. The V and J ends lost 3 bases and 7 bases respectively, with 12 bases between them. The DNA for the CDR3 is TGCAGCGTTGATACCAGCAGGGACGGGGAGCTGTTTTTT. It yields the protein CSVDTSRDGELFF.